This record covers a single T cell receptor (beta chain). This sample was included in a study of cytomegalovirus exposure and HLA in healthy donors. CDR1 SQVTM and CDR2 ANQGSEA come from the germline V gene. This CDR3 comprises 12 residues. The PCR employed 60 Vbeta primers together with 13 Jbeta primers. This table comes from immunoSEQ multiplex PCR, and its TCRdb copy is limited to in-frame clones, with some not included. In the table there are some 150,000 clones, approximately 9% of which are singletons. The chain has TRBV29-1 and TRBJ2-1; TRBD2 might be the D (6 bases). The source is a male donor in good health and CMV-seronegative. Sequencing was performed on PBMCs. CDR3 in DNA: TGCGGCTCGACAGTGGGGGGCAATGAGCAGTTCTTC. Protein: CGSTVGGNEQFF.